This T cell receptor beta chain emerged from a study of T cell responses to AZD1222 COVID-19 vaccine (dated by TCRdb to about 2021). With respect to the entire study: AZD1222 recipients given second doses at about 4 weeks or at about 12 weeks were pooled, since spike-specific TCR depth and breadth were not found to differ between the two schedules. TCR sequencing was performed for 230 to 250 trial participants, of whom 207 were given two doses of AZD1222 and 26 were given two doses of MenACWY control vaccine. Trial participants were enrolled by age into 18-55, 56-69 and 70-plus year subgroups, with about 150, 28 and 57 TCR-sequenced participants respectively.

Results the study describes overall, beyond this receptor: In the small 56-69-year group, the increase in depth fell short of significance, most likely because of low power. Conclusions about previously exposed vaccinees were limited because only a handful of AZD1222 recipients were SARS-CoV-2 seropositive at baseline. Vaccine-associated CD4 TCRs spanned the whole spike protein, with dominant responses in regions 160-218 and 743-854. Participants were mostly white British, with more females than males. The authors suggested clonal diversity may have been underestimated. Reportedly, close to half of the unique spike-specific TCRs recognized epitopes lying outside the regions that are mutated in the B.1.351 and B.1.1.7 variants. Spike-specific TCR breadth and depth rose significantly after two AZD1222 doses compared with day 0 and with MenACWY recipients. Because no samples from the day 14 peak response were available, repertoires could be characterized only after the peak T cell response.

As regards this clone: No antigen is known for it. No base quality information exists; no much larger clone differs at one position.

Interpreted using the paper, the time point label stands for: baseline before first vaccination. Samples from vaccinated people were obtained from the UK trials COV001 and COV002, which included a single-blind randomized controlled phase 2/3 trial of AZD1222 (ChAdOx1 nCoV-19) in healthy adults. For TCRbeta chain sequencing, PBMC samples were collected from trial participants at day 0 and at day 28 after the second dose. The CDR3 regions of human TCRbeta chains were analyzed by immunosequencing. Processing in the source paper ran as follows. TCRs in the repertoires were compared against a reference library of SARS-CoV-2-specific TCRs that had been generated with the MIRA antigen-specificity platform. Breadth was defined as the fraction of unique TCRs that were SARS-CoV-2-associated. Depth was defined as the fraction of total T cells that were SARS-CoV-2-associated. Using the MIRA data, each spike-specific TCR was assigned both to the spike region to which the TCR was reactive and to a CD4 or CD8 class. Log10-transformed breadth and depth values were compared by one-way ANOVA with Sidak's multiple comparisons tests. In TCRdb, the immuneACCESS table is reduced to in-frame sequences with V and J assigned. These tables do not hold every clone; where another copy was compared, an unresolved V gene accounts for under half, and the others remain unexplained. V, J and clone size are those of that table, while D and trimming were read from the DNA. This sample holds approximately 190,000 clones; 85% to 95% were observed only once. The ten largest clones take up approximately 1.4% of the sample.

The TCR was taken from an adult in good health. The specimen was peripheral blood, collected on day 0 of AZD1222 vaccination.

At the DNA level, the sequence is TGCGCCAGCAGCCGTATGGAGACAGTGAACACTGAAGCTTTCTTT. Its coded protein is CASSRMETVNTEAFF. The chain is made from TRBV4-1 and TRBJ1-1; perhaps TRBD1 is the D gene, with 5 bases matching. V drops 4 bases and J drops 0 bases, leaving 12 bases in between. Spanning cysteine to phenylalanine, the CDR3 consists of 15 amino acids. Only the CDR3 part of the read is kept: 45 bases, read in frame from the first base. The germline V gene supplies CDR1 MGHRA and CDR2 YSYEKL.